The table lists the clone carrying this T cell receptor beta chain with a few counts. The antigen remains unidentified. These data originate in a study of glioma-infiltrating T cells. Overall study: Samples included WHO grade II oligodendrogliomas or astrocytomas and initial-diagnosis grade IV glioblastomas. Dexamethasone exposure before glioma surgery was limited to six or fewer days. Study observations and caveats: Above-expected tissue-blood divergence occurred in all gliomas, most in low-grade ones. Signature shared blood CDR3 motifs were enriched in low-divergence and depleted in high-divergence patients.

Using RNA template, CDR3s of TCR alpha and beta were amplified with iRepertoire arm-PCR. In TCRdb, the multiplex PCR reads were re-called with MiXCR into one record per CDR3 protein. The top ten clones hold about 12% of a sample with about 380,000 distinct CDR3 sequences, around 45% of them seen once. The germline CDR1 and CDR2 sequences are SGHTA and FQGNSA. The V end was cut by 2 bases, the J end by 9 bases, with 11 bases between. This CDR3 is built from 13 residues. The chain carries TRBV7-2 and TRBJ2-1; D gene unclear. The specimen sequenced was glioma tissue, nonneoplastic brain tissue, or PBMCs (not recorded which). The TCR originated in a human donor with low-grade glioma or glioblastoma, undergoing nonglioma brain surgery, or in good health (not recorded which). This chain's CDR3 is CASSLRLVGEQFF. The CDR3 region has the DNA TGTGCCAGCAGCTTACGGCTAGTGGGTGAGCAGTTCTTC.